This TCR beta chain appears in the sequencing data of a study of cytomegalovirus exposure and HLA in healthy donors. Study results and caveats: Presence/absence analyses rested on an assumption that sequencing depth was roughly uniform across donors.

About this clone itself: Its cognate antigen is unknown.

60 Vbeta and 13 Jbeta primers were used in PCR. Methods used by the authors: About 9.9 million of the roughly 77 million unique TCR beta chains counted in a later analysis were shared. Libraries were prepared by immunoSEQ multiplex PCR; TCRdb keeps only in-frame clonotypes and omits some of them. The D gene and trimming were derived from the DNA, and the V and J assignments and clone size from that table. The repertoire holds about 220,000 clones, with more than 65% as singletons. Deletions cut 3 bases from V and 0 bases from J, with 2 bases between. The CDR3 extends over 11 amino acids. Germline CDR1 and CDR2: DFQATT and SNEGSKA (reference sequence).

Sequencing used PBMCs. The J gene is TRBJ1-2, the V gene TRBV20-1; the D is unclear. The clonotype comes from a young woman in good health and CMV-seronegative. Written as DNA, the CDR3 is TGCAGTGCTAGCTCTAACTATGGCTACACCTTC. Its translation: CSASSNYGYTF.